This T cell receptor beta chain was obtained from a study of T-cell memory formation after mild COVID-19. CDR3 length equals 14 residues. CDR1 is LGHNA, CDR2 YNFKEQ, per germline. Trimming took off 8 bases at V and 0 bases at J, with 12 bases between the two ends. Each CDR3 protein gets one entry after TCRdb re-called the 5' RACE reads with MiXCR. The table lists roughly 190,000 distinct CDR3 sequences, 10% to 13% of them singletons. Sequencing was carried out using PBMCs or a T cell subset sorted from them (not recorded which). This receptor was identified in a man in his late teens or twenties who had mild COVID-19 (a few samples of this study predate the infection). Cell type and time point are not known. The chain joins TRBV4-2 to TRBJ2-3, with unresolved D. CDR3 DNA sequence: TGTGCCAGCGGGAAGGAACAGAGCACAGATACGCAGTATTTT. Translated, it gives CASGKEQSTDTQYF.